A single sample is the source of the 22 T cell receptor beta chains below, sequenced in a study of OX40 agonist ivuxolimab in advanced cancers. Profiling relied on immunoSEQ multiplex PCR, and the TCRdb table lists in-frame clones only, not all of them. This table has tens of thousands of clones, roughly 80% appearing once. Specimen: CD4+ or CD8+ T cells sorted from blood, collected in a trial of the OX40 agonist ivuxolimab. These receptors were taken from an adult with an advanced solid tumor such as melanoma, head and neck, liver or kidney cancer.

The chain employs TRBV11-2 and TRBJ2-5, with unresolved D. The CDR3 totals 13 residues. Germline loops: CDR1 SGHAT, CDR2 FQNNGV. V dropped 1 base and J dropped 4 bases, with 7 bases sitting between them. In DNA form, the CDR3 reads TGTGCCAGCAGCTTAGGATTGGGAGAGACCCAGTACTTC. This translates into CASSLGLGETQYF.

The genes are TRBV27 and TRBJ2-5; D is unresolved. The CDR3 contains 15 residues. Germline V gene sequence: CDR1 MNHEY, CDR2 SMNVEV (reference sequence). Trimming took 6 bases from V and 5 from J, leaving 19 bases between them. CDR3 protein: CASSSNSATSETQYF. CDR3 sequence (DNA): TGTGCCAGCAGCTCCAACAGCGCCACTTCGGAGACCCAGTACTTC.

The chain joins TRBV12-1 to TRBJ2-7; the table assigns TRBD1, which was not confirmed against the DNA. TRBV12-1 is assigned pseudogene status. This CDR3 is built from 16 residues. The CDR3 region is CASSWETGTGSYEQYF. CDR3 DNA sequence: TGTGCCAGCAGCTGGGAAACCGGGACAGGGTCTTACGAGCAGTACTTC.

J is TRBJ2-2 and V is TRBV18, with D perhaps matching TRBD2 (7 bases). Trimming removed 4 bases at V and 2 bases at J, with 11 bases between. The CDR3 runs 15 residues. Per the germline V gene, CDR1 is KGHSH and CDR2 is LQKENI. The DNA of the CDR3 is TGTGCCAGCTCACGAGCGGGACACAACACCGGGGAGCTGTTTTTT. This encodes CASSRAGHNTGELFF.

The genes are TRBV14 and TRBJ2-5; 7 bases are shared with TRBD2. The junction had 25 bases not matched to a gene; V was cut back by 1 base and J by 5 bases. The CDR3 is made up of 21 amino acids. Germline V gene lookup returns CDR1 SGHDN and CDR2 FVKESK. In nucleotides, the CDR3 is TGTGCCAGCAGCCAAGTGGGATTAGGCGGGAGTTGTGGAGGGGATTGTGAGACCCAGTACTTC. It specifies CASSQVGLGGSCGGDCETQYF.

The chain carries TRBV7-3 and TRBJ2-4; a possible D gene is TRBD1 (6 bases). Between the trimmed V and J ends, which lost 5 bases and 8 bases, there was a span of 13 bases. Germline lookup yields CDR1 SGHTA and CDR2 FQGTGA. The CDR3 extends over 13 amino acids. CDR3 protein: CASSPTGLDIQYF. CDR3 DNA sequence: TGTGCCAGCAGCCCGACAGGTTTAGACATTCAGTACTTC.

The chain has TRBV5-4 and TRBJ2-7; a weak D match, TRBD1 (5 bases). CDR1 is SGHNT, CDR2 YYREEE, per germline (reference sequence). The V and J ends lost 2 bases and 3 bases respectively, with 18 bases between them. This CDR3 is 16 amino acids long. The DNA for the CDR3 is TGTGCCAGCAGCTTTAGCAGGCCAGGACATGGCTACGAGCAGTACTTC. It is translated as CASSFSRPGHGYEQYF. Looking up the rest from reference TRBV5-4 and TRBJ2-7 gives the full variable domain: ETGVTQSPTHLIKTRGQQVTLRCSSQSGHNTVSWYQQALGQGPQFIFQYYREEENGRGNFPPRFSGLQFPNYSSELNVNALELDDSALYLCASSFSRPGHGYEQYFGPGTRLTVT.

The chain has TRBV6-1 and TRBJ1-2; 7 bases match TRBD1. Germline V lookup: CDR1 MNHNS, CDR2 SASEGT. The length of the CDR3 is 14 residues. Trimming cost V 4 bases and J 8 bases; bases outside gene matches: 10. CDR3 DNA sequence: TGTGCCAGCAGTGTCCCGGACAGGATCGGCGGCTACACCTTC. It yields the protein CASSVPDRIGGYTF.

This clone was picked up a small number of times. Within the sample, other DNA sequences also encode this same CDR3. J is TRBJ2-2 and V is TRBV7-8; 7 nucleotides agree with TRBD2. This CDR3 comprises 16 residues. Germline V lookup: CDR1 SGHVS, CDR2 FQNEAQ. V gave up 2 bases and J gave up 0 bases; unmatched junction bases: 3. CDR3 region: CASSLSGTTNTGELFF. The CDR3 DNA is TGTGCCAGCAGCTTATCCGGGACTACGAACACCGGGGAGCTGTTTTTT.

The V call is TRBV5-1, the J call TRBJ2-2; D is possibly TRBD2 (6 bases). V was cut by 4 bases and J by 4 bases, with 14 bases left in between. CDR1 is SGHRS and CDR2 is YFSETQ in the germline V gene. CDR3 length equals 15 residues. The CDR3, as DNA: TGCGCCAGCAGCACGGGGGAGTGGGCCACCGGGGAGCTGTTTTTT. Protein sequence: CASSTGEWATGELFF. Using reference TRBV5-1 and TRBJ2-2 for the parts outside the CDR3, the full variable domain is KAGVTQTPRYLIKTRGQQVTLSCSPISGHRSVSWYQQTPGQGLQFLFEYFSETQRNKGNFPGRFSGRQFSNSRSEMNVSTLELGDSALYLCASSTGEWATGELFFGEGSRLTVL.

CDR3: CASSETGKGQPQHF. CDR3 nucleotide sequence: TGTGCCAGCAGTGAGACAGGGAAGGGACAGCCCCAGCATTTT. The gene calls are TRBV2 and TRBJ1-5; 7 bases align to TRBD1. Germline trimming cut 3 bases from V and 7 bases from J; bases unmatched to any gene: 6. The CDR3 consists of 14 residues. Germline CDR1 reads SNHLY; CDR2 reads FYNNEI.

The chain joins TRBV5-4 to TRBJ1-2, with D hard to call. Germline loops: CDR1 SGHNT, CDR2 YYREEE (reference sequence). The CDR3 is made up of 13 amino acids. V shed 1 base and J shed 1 base, with 5 bases lying between them. CDR3 residues: CASSLPDNYGYTF. CDR3 coding DNA: TGTGCCAGCAGCTTGCCGGATAACTATGGCTACACCTTC.

In its sample, this clone was seen a few times. The rearrangement links TRBV18 to TRBJ2-2; the match to TRBD2 covers 8 bases. CDR1 and CDR2 (germline): KGHSH, LQKENI. CDR3 length: 16 residues. The V segment lost 3 bases and the J segment 4 bases; nucleotides outside the gene matches: 7. The CDR3 is CASSPAGGAGTGELFF. The CDR3 DNA follows: TGTGCCAGCTCACCGGCGGGGGGCGCGGGCACCGGGGAGCTGTTTTTT. The full variable domain, completed using reference TRBV18 and TRBJ2-2, is NAGVMQNPRHLVRRRGQEARLRCSPMKGHSHVYWYRQLPEEGLKFMVYLQKENIIDESGMPKERFSAEFPKEGPSILRIQQVVRGDSAAYFCASSPAGGAGTGELFFGEGSRLTVL.

The chain recombines TRBV5-4 with TRBJ2-7; D not resolved. Germline CDR1 reads SGHNT; CDR2 reads YYREEE (reference sequence). V was cut by 4 bases and J by 3 bases, with 14 bases left in between. CDR3 size: 14 residues. The CDR3 loop is CASSQGRGYYEQYF. DNA of the CDR3: TGTGCCAGCAGCCAAGGACGAGGCTACTACGAGCAGTACTTC.

CDR3 coding DNA: TGTGCCAGCAGCTTAGAATCGACTAGCGGGTCCTACGAGCAGTACTTC. It encodes CASSLESTSGSYEQYF. The V call is TRBV7-2, the J call TRBJ2-7; TRBD2 matches 10 bases. The junction had 4 bases not matched to a gene; V was cut back by 1 base and J by 1 base. The CDR3 runs 16 residues. Germline assignment: CDR1 SGHTA and CDR2 FQGNSA.

The V call is TRBV6-4, the J call TRBJ2-1; 10 nucleotides line up with TRBD2. This CDR3 is built from 16 residues. The J segment lost 4 bases and the V segment lost 5 bases, leaving 8 bases of the junction unmatched. Germline V gene data show CDR1 as MRHNA and CDR2 as SNTAGT. The CDR3 sequence: CASSPPSGRGYNEQFF. In nucleotides, the CDR3 is TGTGCCAGCAGTCCCCCTAGCGGGAGAGGATACAATGAGCAGTTCTTC.

This rearrangement joins TRBV28 to TRBJ2-7; no firm D call. V was trimmed by 2 bases and J by 3 bases, leaving 8 bases between them. The CDR3 totals 13 residues. Germline V gene data show CDR1 as MDHEN and CDR2 as SYDVKM. CDR3 coding DNA: TGTGCCAGCAGTTTAGAACAGAACTACGAGCAGTACTTC. Translating gives CASSLEQNYEQYF.

This sequence joins TRBV30 and TRBJ1-2; TRBD1 matches 8 bases. V shed 6 bases and J 5 bases; nucleotides not matched to a gene: 8. This CDR3 is 13 amino acids long. From germline, CDR1 is GTSNPN and CDR2 SVGIG (reference sequence). The chain's CDR3 is CACPADREYGYTF. DNA of the CDR3: TGTGCCTGTCCGGCGGACAGGGAATATGGCTACACCTTC.

The chain is built from TRBV6-4 and TRBJ2-1; TRBD2 matches 9 bases. With 11 bases clipped from V and 8 bases from J, the junction kept 7 bases outside the gene matches. Germline assignment: CDR1 MRHNA and CDR2 SNTAGT. This CDR3 contains 12 residues. CDR3 nucleotides: TGTGCCCTGGGGCTAGCGGGATATGAGCAGTTCTTC. Translated, it gives CALGLAGYEQFF.

V and J are TRBV7-9 and TRBJ1-4, with D unclear. Germline CDR1 reads SEHNR; CDR2 reads FQNEAQ (reference sequence). V lost 1 base to trimming and J lost 7 bases, with 1 base between them. This CDR3 region has 11 residues. The CDR3 is CASSLVEKLFF. The CDR3, as DNA: TGTGCCAGCAGCTTAGTTGAAAAACTGTTTTTT. Full variable domain (missing parts from reference TRBV7-9 and TRBJ1-4): DTGVSQNPRHKITKRGQNVTFRCDPISEHNRLYWYRQTLGQGPEFLTYFQNEAQLEKSRLLSDRFSAERPKGSFSTLEIQRTEQGDSAMYLCASSLVEKLFFGSGTQLSVL.

This clone has just a few counts. This sequence joins TRBV6-5 and TRBJ1-2; D perhaps matches TRBD1 (5 bases). Trimming took off 4 bases at V and 6 bases at J, with 15 bases between the two ends. Per the germline V gene, CDR1 is MNHEY and CDR2 is SVGAGI. CDR3 size: 14 residues. The CDR3 DNA is TGTGCCAGCAGTTCCTACATCGGGGGACATGGCTACACCTTC. Encoded protein: CASSSYIGGHGYTF.

About this clone itself: The sample has other DNA sequences that encode this CDR3 too. The gene calls are TRBV30 and TRBJ2-7, with 11 bases fitting TRBD1. Looked up from germline, CDR1 is GTSNPN and CDR2 is SVGIG (reference sequence). This CDR3 has 16 amino acids. J was trimmed by 10 bases and V by 0 bases; bases with no gene match: 14. CDR3 in DNA: TGTGCCTGGAGTGTATTACCAGGACAGGGGGCGCGAGAACAGTACTTC. Translating it yields CAWSVLPGQGAREQYF.